A single sample is the source of the 13 T cell receptor beta chains below, sequenced in a study of early stage breast cancer tumors. The protocol was immunoSEQ multiplex PCR, while the TCRdb copy is restricted to in-frame clones and leaves out a portion. Of under 45,000 clones in the sample, 55% to 75% were seen once. Sequenced sample: blood. The receptors shown here come from a person between 50 and 60 years old with breast cancer.

This chain links TRBV25-1 with TRBJ1-1; D may be TRBD1 (6 bases). V was cut by 3 bases and J by 4 bases, with 12 bases left in between. The CDR3 contains 14 residues. Germline values: CDR1 MGHDK, CDR2 SYGVNS. The CDR3 nucleotides are TGTGCCAGCAGTGATCTCCTACAGGGCACTGAAGCTTTCTTT. Translation: CASSDLLQGTEAFF.

The chain carries TRBV4-3 and TRBJ1-4, with D possibly TRBD1 on 6 matching bases. Germline lookup yields CDR1 LGHNA and CDR2 YSLEER. Trimming shortened V by 0 bases and J by 5 bases, and 10 bases separated the two germline ends. The CDR3 spans 15 residues. Here the CDR3 DNA reads TGCGCCAGCAGCCAAGAGGGTGGGACAAATGAAAAACTGTTTTTT. It specifies CASSQEGGTNEKLFF.

V usage is TRBV19 and J usage is TRBJ1-5, with D uncertain. V lost 5 bases, J lost 3 bases, and 11 bases lay in between. This CDR3 region has 14 residues. Germline CDR1 LNHDA, CDR2 SQIVND (reference sequence). The CDR3: CASSQAGYNQPQHF. DNA of the CDR3: TGTGCCAGTAGTCAGGCGGGGTACAATCAGCCCCAGCATTTT. The whole variable domain, remainder taken from reference TRBV19 and TRBJ1-5, is DGGITQSPKYLFRKEGQNVTLSCEQNLNHDAMYWYRQDPGQGLRLIYYSQIVNDFQKGDIAEGYSVSREKKESFPLTVTSAQKNPTAFYLCASSQAGYNQPQHFGDGTRLSIL.

This sequence joins TRBV14 and TRBJ2-1, with 7 bases fitting TRBD1. The CDR3 consists of 14 residues. Germline V CDR1 and CDR2: SGHDN, FVKESK. Losses at the gene ends were 4 bases for V and 8 bases for J; bases not matched to a gene: 8. In DNA, the CDR3 is TGTGCCAGCAGCCCTTGGGTAGGGGGCGATGAGCAGTTCTTC. This gives the protein CASSPWVGGDEQFF.

The chain joins TRBV7-2 to TRBJ2-3, with TRBD2 matching over 11 bases. Trimming at V came to 5 bases and at J to 3 bases, leaving 4 bases not matched to a gene. This CDR3 has 15 residues. Germline CDR1 is SGHTA and CDR2 is FQGNSA. CDR3 DNA: TGTGCCAGCAGCACTTCTAGCGGGGGGACAGATACGCAGTATTTT. Translating it yields CASSTSSGGTDTQYF. The full variable domain, rest sourced from reference TRBV7-2 and TRBJ2-3, is GAGVSQSPSNKVTEKGKDVELRCDPISGHTALYWYRQSLGQGLEFLIYFQGNSAPDKSGLPSDRFSAERTGGSVSTLTIQRTQQEDSAVYLCASSTSSGGTDTQYFGPGTRLTVL.

This clone has just a few counts. The rearrangement uses TRBV11-2 and TRBJ1-2, with D possibly TRBD1 on 5 matching bases. Per germline, CDR1 SGHAT and CDR2 FQNNGV. Trimming cost V 5 bases and J 4 bases, with 14 bases left between them. The CDR3 totals 14 residues. CDR3 sequence: CASSNGGGSYGYTF. In DNA form, the CDR3 reads TGTGCCAGCAGCAACGGGGGGGGAAGCTATGGCTACACCTTC.

The J gene is TRBJ2-7, the V gene TRBV18; 7 bases align to TRBD1. Unmatched junction bases numbered 4, after V lost 2 bases and J lost 3 bases. CDR1 and CDR2 from the germline V gene are KGHSH and LQKENI. The CDR3 has 14 residues. DNA for the CDR3: TGTGCCAGCTCACCAGGGGACAGCTACTACGAGCAGTACTTC. Residues: CASSPGDSYYEQYF.

The rearrangement joins TRBV6-1 to TRBJ1-5; D possibly corresponds to TRBD1 (6 bases). Germline CDR1 is MNHNS and CDR2 is SASEGT. The V gene lost 4 bases and the J gene lost 1 base, with 11 bases spanning the gap. This CDR3 region has 15 residues. DNA of the CDR3: TGTGCCAGCAGTGCAGGACAGACCAGCAATCAGCCCCAGCATTTT. Amino acids: CASSAGQTSNQPQHF.

This clone was picked up a small number of times. This sequence joins TRBV21-1 and TRBJ2-7; TRBD1, the table's D call, lacks a check against the DNA. TRBV21-1 is an annotated pseudogene. CDR3 size: 16 residues. CDR3 nucleotide sequence: TGTGCCAGCAGCAATTTAAGAGGACAGGGGCAGATCGAGCAGTACTTC. This codes for CASSNLRGQGQIEQYF.

The V call is TRBV19, the J call TRBJ1-2; 8 nucleotides match TRBD1. The CDR3 length is 14 residues. The trim removed 5 bases at V and 3 bases at J, leaving 5 bases unmatched. Germline assignment: CDR1 LNHDA and CDR2 SQIVND (reference sequence). For the CDR3, the DNA is TGTGCCAGTAGTCCGGACAGGGTAGACTATGGCTACACCTTC. It encodes CASSPDRVDYGYTF. Complete variable domain (other parts from reference TRBV19 and TRBJ1-2): DGGITQSPKYLFRKEGQNVTLSCEQNLNHDAMYWYRQDPGQGLRLIYYSQIVNDFQKGDIAEGYSVSREKKESFPLTVTSAQKNPTAFYLCASSPDRVDYGYTFGSGTRLTVV.

This chain uses TRBV5-1 with TRBJ1-1; TRBD1 matches at 9 bases. The CDR3 runs 15 residues. With 7 bases clipped from V and 4 bases from J, the junction kept 11 bases outside the gene matches. CDR1 is SGHRS, CDR2 YFSETQ, per germline. Written as DNA, the CDR3 is TGCGCCAGCCACCCCTTACAGGGGGCTGGCACTGAAGCTTTCTTT. Translation gives CASHPLQGAGTEAFF.

Only one count was recorded for this clone. The chain is built from TRBV18 and TRBJ2-2; TRBD2 agrees at 14 bases. The CDR3 runs to 17 residues. Germline V gene lookup returns CDR1 KGHSH and CDR2 LQKENI. The V and J ends lost 3 bases and 0 bases, in that order; junction bases with no gene match: 0. CDR3 sequence: CASSPTSGRANTGELFF. The CDR3 DNA reads as TGTGCCAGCTCACCGACTAGCGGGAGGGCGAACACCGGGGAGCTGTTTTTT.

This sequence joins TRBV10-1 and TRBJ2-5; 8 bases agree with TRBD1. Germline trimming cut 5 bases from V and 2 bases from J; bases unmatched to any gene: 7. Per germline, CDR1 WNHNN and CDR2 SYGVQD (reference sequence). The CDR3 loop spans 15 amino acids. CDR3 loop: CASSRSDRAQETQYF. In nucleotides, the CDR3 is TGCGCCAGCAGTAGATCGGACAGGGCGCAAGAGACCCAGTACTTC.